The 21 T cell receptor beta chains listed next were all sequenced from one sample in a study of OX40 agonist ivuxolimab in advanced cancers. Repertoires were generated with immunoSEQ multiplex PCR, while TCRdb's copy carries only in-frame clones and drops some. The table includes tens of thousands of clones, about 81% detected once. The sequenced sample was CD4+ or CD8+ T cells sorted from blood, obtained in a trial of the OX40 agonist ivuxolimab. The source of these receptors is an adult with an advanced solid tumor such as melanoma, head and neck, liver or kidney cancer.

This sequence joins TRBV10-2 and TRBJ1-1; D may be TRBD1 (6 bases). CDR1 is WSHSY and CDR2 is SAAADI in the germline V gene. The CDR3 loop spans 13 amino acids. With 8 bases removed from V and 3 bases from J, the gap between germline ends came to 13 bases. The CDR3 reads CASATGLDTEAFF. CDR3 coding DNA: TGCGCCAGCGCAACAGGGTTGGACACTGAAGCTTTCTTT.

The genes are TRBV19 and TRBJ2-7; perhaps TRBD1 as D (6 bases). From germline, CDR1 is LNHDA and CDR2 SQIVND (reference sequence). The CDR3 is 15 amino acids. The V gene lost 3 bases and the J gene lost 5 bases, with 17 bases spanning the gap. DNA for the CDR3: TGTGCCAGTAGTATCCCCCAGGGGCGAGTGGACGAGCAGTACTTC. Amino acids: CASSIPQGRVDEQYF.

The V call is TRBV6-5, the J call TRBJ1-5; D is uncertain. With 6 bases removed from V and 5 bases from J, the gap between germline ends came to 14 bases. Per the germline V gene, CDR1 is MNHEY and CDR2 is SVGAGI. The CDR3 covers 14 residues. For the CDR3, the DNA is TGTGCCAGCAGCCAAGCAGGAGACTATCAGCCCCAGCATTTT. Protein: CASSQAGDYQPQHF.

J is TRBJ1-4 and V is TRBV27, with D possibly being TRBD1 (6 bases). The CDR3 is 16 residues long. CDR1 is MNHEY, CDR2 SMNVEV, per germline (reference sequence). V shed 3 bases and J shed 1 base, with 12 bases lying between them. The DNA for the CDR3 is TGTGCCAGCAGTTTGCGAACCAGGGGAACTAATGAAAAACTGTTTTTT. Amino acid sequence: CASSLRTRGTNEKLFF.

This sequence joins TRBV6-6 and TRBJ2-7; 8 bases map to TRBD2. The junction had 9 bases not matched to a gene; V was cut back by 10 bases and J by 1 base. In germline, CDR1 is MNHNY, CDR2 SVGAGI (reference sequence). This CDR3 is built from 14 residues. CDR3 nucleotides: TGTGCCATCAGGGCTAGCGGGCGATCCTACGAGCAGTACTTC. Its protein is CAIRASGRSYEQYF.

CDR3 in DNA: TGTGCCAGCAGCTTAGTTCGGGGGCGGGAGCAGTACTTC. As protein: CASSLVRGREQYF. The chain uses TRBV7-6 and TRBJ2-7; D may match TRBD1 or TRBD2 (6 bases each). Germline V gives CDR1 SGHVS, CDR2 FNYEAQ. V was cut by 1 base and J by 7 bases, with 11 bases left in between. The CDR3 has 13 amino acids.

CDR3 region: CASSQVRGSGMPDTQYF. CDR3 bases: TGCGCCAGCAGCCAAGTACGAGGAAGCGGGATGCCAGATACGCAGTATTTT. The V and J genes are TRBV4-3 and TRBJ2-3; 7 positions agree with TRBD2. The J segment lost 4 bases and the V segment lost 1 base, leaving 11 bases of the junction unmatched. This CDR3 is built from 17 residues. Germline V CDR1 and CDR2: LGHNA, YSLEER.

The chain recombines TRBV5-1 with TRBJ1-2; TRBD1 matches 7 bases. Germline CDR1 reads SGHRS; CDR2 reads YFSETQ. The CDR3 is 16 residues long. Losses at the gene ends were 4 bases for V and 0 bases for J; bases not matched to a gene: 9. The CDR3 reads CASSPKQGITNYGYTF. The CDR3 nucleotides are TGCGCCAGCAGCCCAAAACAGGGGATCACTAACTATGGCTACACCTTC.

The chain joins TRBV6-5 to TRBJ2-5; 9 positions match TRBD1. The J call is doubtful: the DNA matches TRBJ2-7 better. The CDR3 contains 14 residues. CDR1 is MNHEY and CDR2 is SVGAGI in the germline V gene. The CDR3 reads CASSYSTGGYEQYF. CDR3 DNA sequence: TGTGCCAGCAGTTACTCGACAGGGGGATACGAGCAGTACTTC.

With respect to this clone: The same CDR3 arises from other DNA sequences in this sample as well. The chain joins TRBV7-2 to TRBJ1-4; D not resolved. The CDR3 sequence is 13 residues long. V was cut by 1 base and J by 5 bases, with 5 bases left in between. The V gene's germline CDR1 is SGHTA and CDR2 FQGNSA. The CDR3 coding sequence is TGTGCCAGCAGCTTAGAACCGAATGAAAAACTGTTTTTT. Its translation is CASSLEPNEKLFF.

This chain links TRBV6-1 with TRBJ2-7; 9 bases are a match to TRBD1. In germline, CDR1 is MNHNS, CDR2 SASEGT. V was clipped by 8 bases and J by 3 bases; unmatched bases: 5. The CDR3 covers 13 residues. As DNA, the CDR3 is TGTGCCAGCCGGACAGGGGTCCTCTACGAGCAGTACTTC. Protein: CASRTGVLYEQYF.

The chain uses TRBV15 and TRBJ1-5; 9 nucleotides agree with TRBD1. The CDR3 runs 16 residues. V trimming: 5 bases; J trimming: 2 bases; junction bases outside the gene matches: 7. Germline CDR1 LNHNV, CDR2 YYDKDF (reference sequence). In DNA, the CDR3 is TGTGCCACCAGCGGGACAGGGTCGCGGGGCAATCAGCCCCAGCATTTT. It yields the protein CATSGTGSRGNQPQHF.

The chain has TRBV5-6 and TRBJ1-4, with unresolved D. The ends were cut back, 0 bases at V and 0 bases at J, with 12 bases in the middle. This CDR3 region has 17 residues. Looked up from germline, CDR1 is SGHDT and CDR2 is YYEEEE. The CDR3 region is CASSLVAAFATNEKLFF. CDR3 nucleotides: TGTGCCAGCAGCTTGGTGGCGGCTTTTGCAACTAATGAAAAACTGTTTTTT.

The genes are TRBV5-1 and TRBJ2-2; a weak D match, TRBD1 (6 bases). Germline V gives CDR1 SGHRS, CDR2 YFSETQ. The CDR3 is 16 residues long. Trimming stripped 0 bases from V and 4 bases from J, with 13 bases between. The CDR3 DNA follows: TGCGCCAGCAGCTTGGCCGGACAGATTTCCACCGGGGAGCTGTTTTTT. It codes for CASSLAGQISTGELFF.

The V call is TRBV5-6, the J call TRBJ2-5; D assignment may be TRBD1 or TRBD2 (6 bases each). This CDR3 is built from 17 residues. The V end lost 0 bases, the J end lost 5 bases, and 20 bases lay between the germline ends. Germline V gene data show CDR1 as SGHDT and CDR2 as YYEEEE. The CDR3 DNA sequence: TGTGCCAGCAGCTTGGGAGTATCGAGGGGGGCAGCGGAGACCCAGTACTTC. This gives the protein CASSLGVSRGAAETQYF.

The V call is TRBV5-4, the J call TRBJ1-4; D may be TRBD1 (5 bases). V gave up 4 bases and J gave up 5 bases, with 18 bases separating them. CDR1 is SGHNT, CDR2 YYREEE, per germline (reference sequence). This CDR3 has 16 amino acids. CDR3 coding DNA: TGTGCCAGCAGCCATAACGATCCGGGGGGAAATGAAAAACTGTTTTTT. Its translation is CASSHNDPGGNEKLFF.

The table lists this clone with a few counts. The chain carries TRBV19 and TRBJ1-4; D call uncertain. In germline, CDR1 is LNHDA, CDR2 SQIVND (reference sequence). V shed 7 bases and J shed 2 bases, with 11 bases lying between them. This CDR3 has 14 residues. CDR3: CASNLEGTNEKLFF. DNA of the CDR3: TGTGCCAGTAATTTGGAAGGGACTAATGAAAAACTGTTTTTT.

This clone rates as medium-sized (0.01 to 0.1%). The chain uses TRBV6-1 and TRBJ1-2; D not resolved. This CDR3 is 13 amino acids long. CDR1 MNHNS and CDR2 SASEGT come from the germline V gene. Trimming removed 8 bases at V and 1 base at J, with 11 bases between. Here the CDR3 reads CASQVLFNYGYTF. CDR3 DNA: TGTGCCAGCCAAGTTCTCTTTAACTATGGCTACACCTTC.

The V and J genes are TRBV13 and TRBJ2-7; D gene uncertain. CDR1 is PRHDT, CDR2 FYEKMQ, per germline (reference sequence). This CDR3 region has 14 residues. Trimming removed 5 bases from V and 5 bases from J, with 16 bases in between. CDR3 residues: CASSMIPESHEQYF. The CDR3 nucleotides read TGTGCCAGCAGCATGATCCCAGAGTCCCACGAGCAGTACTTC.

The chain joins TRBV9 to TRBJ1-1; 7 bases match TRBD1. The CDR3 has 15 residues. V shed 4 bases and J 2 bases; nucleotides not matched to a gene: 8. Germline V gene lookup returns CDR1 SGDLS and CDR2 YYNGEE. The CDR3 loop reads CASSLRDSLNTEAFF. In nucleotides, the CDR3 is TGTGCCAGCAGCCTCCGGGACAGCCTTAACACTGAAGCTTTCTTT.

This clone was recorded once. The rearrangement uses TRBV2 and TRBJ2-3, with TRBD2 identical over 10 bases. With V trimmed by 3 bases and J by 2 bases, 11 bases remained unmatched. Germline values: CDR1 SNHLY, CDR2 FYNNEI. The CDR3 has 18 residues. The CDR3 region has the DNA TGTGCCAGCAGTGAGGCCCGGACTAGCGGCCCCGACACAGATACGCAGTATTTT. The encoded protein is CASSEARTSGPDTDTQYF.